The 25 T cell receptor beta chains given below trace back to one sample, sequenced in a study of CD8 T cells in ankylosing spondylitis. TCRdb itself ran the 5' RACE reads through MiXCR, one entry per CDR3 protein. The data hold under 120,000 distinct CDR3 sequences, with more than 20% observed a single time. The source material was synovial fluid, either unsorted or a sorted T cell fraction (not recorded which). The receptors were gathered from a male donor with ankylosing spondylitis.

The CDR3 region is CASRSSWTSGALQYNEQFF. In DNA, the CDR3 is TGCGCCAGCAGATCATCCTGGACTAGCGGGGCCCTTCAATACAATGAGCAGTTCTTC. The rearrangement uses TRBV5-1 and TRBJ2-1, with 12 bases that match TRBD2. The V gene's germline CDR1 is SGHRS and CDR2 YFSETQ. CDR3 length equals 19 residues. After removal of 5 bases from V and 4 bases from J, the junction contained 16 bases not matched to a gene.

This CDR3 is CASLRAALRSYNEQFF. The DNA of the CDR3 is TGCGCCAGCCTCCGGGCGGCGCTGAGGTCCTACAATGAGCAGTTCTTC. This chain joins TRBV5-1 and TRBJ2-1; D ambiguous. Germline V CDR1 and CDR2: SGHRS, YFSETQ. V lost 7 bases and J lost 1, with 18 bases in between. The CDR3 length is 16 residues.

This clonotype was seen a handful of times. The chain carries TRBV20-1 and TRBJ1-1; D is unclear. Trimming took 3 bases from V and 0 from J, leaving 8 bases between them. CDR3 length: 13 amino acids. Germline values: CDR1 DFQATT, CDR2 SNEGSKA (reference sequence). The DNA of the CDR3 is TGCAGTGCTAGGGCAGATATGAACACTGAAGCTTTCTTT. Amino acid sequence: CSARADMNTEAFF.

This clonotype was counted a few times. The rearrangement uses TRBV29-1 and TRBJ2-1; 8 bases fit TRBD2. This CDR3 contains 17 residues. Trimming at V came to 2 bases and at J to 0 bases, leaving 9 bases not matched to a gene. Per the germline V gene, CDR1 is SQVTM and CDR2 is ANQGSEA. DNA for the CDR3: TGCAGCGTTGAATGGCTAGCGGGTGCCAGCTCCTACAATGAGCAGTTCTTC. Its translation is CSVEWLAGASSYNEQFF.

The chain carries TRBV6-1 and TRBJ2-5, with 12 bases that match TRBD2. This CDR3 contains 16 residues. The V gene end was trimmed by 5 bases and the J gene end by 2 bases; junction bases not matched to a gene: 6. Per germline, CDR1 MNHNS and CDR2 SASEGT. The CDR3 loop reads CASSRRTSGAQETQYF. The CDR3, as DNA: TGTGCCAGCAGTAGGAGGACTAGCGGGGCACAAGAGACCCAGTACTTC.

The V gene is TRBV20-1, the J gene TRBJ2-5; the match to TRBD2 covers 8 bases. The germline V gene has CDR1 DFQATT and CDR2 SNEGSKA (reference sequence). CDR3 length: 17 amino acids. The J segment lost 2 bases and the V segment lost 0 bases, leaving 11 bases of the junction unmatched. The DNA for the CDR3 is TGCAGTGCTAGAGATTGGGCCGCGGGGGGATCACAAGAGACCCAGTACTTC. Amino acid sequence: CSARDWAAGGSQETQYF.

There are a few counts of this clonotype. The chain couples TRBV19 to TRBJ2-2; no reliable D call. Trimming shortened V by 5 bases and J by 7 bases, and 11 bases separated the two germline ends. The germline gives CDR1 LNHDA, CDR2 SQIVND (reference sequence). The CDR3 has 13 residues. This chain's CDR3 is CASSPWTGGELFF. CDR3 coding DNA: TGTGCCAGTAGTCCTTGGACCGGCGGGGAGCTGTTTTTT.

This clonotype has a handful of counts. V is TRBV20-1 and J is TRBJ1-6; a possible D gene is TRBD1 (5 bases). This CDR3 has 16 amino acids. The germline CDR1 and CDR2 sequences are DFQATT and SNEGSKA (reference sequence). V lost 3 bases and J lost 0, with 12 bases in between. The CDR3 DNA sequence: TGCAGTGCTAGCGGAGGGGTTAGCTCCTATAATTCACCCCTCCACTTT. The encoded protein is CSASGGVSSYNSPLHF.

This chain joins TRBV27 and TRBJ2-3, with 7 bases matching TRBD2. There are 16 residues in the CDR3. Germline values: CDR1 MNHEY, CDR2 SMNVEV (reference sequence). V trimming: 6 bases; J trimming: 5 bases; junction bases outside the gene matches: 14. The CDR3 protein is CASRPPWAGEGDTQYF. The CDR3 DNA reads as TGTGCCAGCAGGCCCCCCTGGGCGGGAGAAGGAGATACGCAGTATTTT.

This clonotype was seen only a few times. CDR3 nucleotides: TGTGCCACCAGCTCTTTGGGTGAAAAACTGTTTTTT. Amino acids: CATSSLGEKLFF. The chain has TRBV15 and TRBJ1-4; D uncertain. V shed 5 bases and J shed 7 bases, with 8 bases lying between them. The germline V gene has CDR1 LNHNV and CDR2 YYDKDF (reference sequence). This CDR3 has 12 residues. Full variable domain (missing parts from reference TRBV15 and TRBJ1-4): DAMVIQNPRYQVTQFGKPVTLSCSQTLNHNVMYWYQQKSSQAPKLLFHYYDKDFNNEADTPDNFQSRRPNTSFCFLDIRSPGLGDTAMYLCATSSLGEKLFFGSGTQLSVL.

The J gene is TRBJ2-1, the V gene TRBV20-1; D remains unclear. The germline gives CDR1 DFQATT, CDR2 SNEGSKA (reference sequence). This CDR3 spans 11 amino acids. V shed 7 bases and J shed 7 bases, with 11 bases lying between them. The CDR3 region has the DNA TGCAGTGTCAGACCCCTAAATGAGCAGTTCTTC. This sequence encodes CSVRPLNEQFF.

The CDR3 is CSASGGAVNTQYF. The CDR3 coding sequence is TGCAGTGCTAGCGGGGGGGCCGTGAATACGCAGTATTTT. This chain links TRBV20-1 with TRBJ2-3, with 8 bases identical to TRBD2. V was pared by 3 bases and J by 7 bases, with 6 bases of the junction left unmatched. The CDR3 runs 13 residues. CDR1 and CDR2 (germline): DFQATT, SNEGSKA (reference sequence).

This clonotype was counted many times. The rearrangement joins TRBV5-1 to TRBJ2-1; TRBD2 aligns across 10 bases. Germline values: CDR1 SGHRS, CDR2 YFSETQ. V shed 0 bases and J 1 base; nucleotides not matched to a gene: 7. The CDR3 is 18 amino acids. CDR3 bases: TGCGCCAGCAGCTTGGCGAACTGGACTAGCGGTTCCTACAATGAGCAGTTCTTC. Translated: CASSLANWTSGSYNEQFF.

The V call is TRBV7-8, the J call TRBJ2-7; weak D call: TRBD2 (7 bases). V was clipped by 1 base and J by 3 bases, with 13 bases between them. The CDR3 is 15 amino acids. Germline V gene sequence: CDR1 SGHVS, CDR2 FQNEAQ. The CDR3: CASSLERGQLYEQYV. The CDR3 region has the DNA TGTGCCAGCAGCTTAGAGCGGGGACAACTCTACGAGCAGTACGTC.

The chain is built from TRBV20-1 and TRBJ2-3; D may match TRBD1 or TRBD2 (5 bases each). Germline lookup yields CDR1 DFQATT and CDR2 SNEGSKA (reference sequence). This CDR3 is 12 amino acids long. The ends were cut back, 5 bases at V and 11 bases at J, with 17 bases in the middle. In DNA, the CDR3 is TGCAGTGCTGGGGACCGAGCAATGGTGCAGTATTTT. Translated: CSAGDRAMVQYF.

J is TRBJ1-1 and V is TRBV20-1; TRBD1 aligns across 7 bases. The CDR3 has 13 residues. CDR1 and CDR2 from the germline V gene are DFQATT and SNEGSKA (reference sequence). V shed 3 bases, J shed 2 bases, and the junction held 3 bases outside the gene matches. For the CDR3, the DNA is TGCAGTGCTAGGGGGACAGCTAACACTGAAGCTTTCTTT. The encoded protein is CSARGTANTEAFF.

The CDR3 nucleotides read TGTGCCAGCAGTGAAGCGACACCCTACGAGCAGTACGTC. Translation gives CASSEATPYEQYV. The chain is built from TRBV6-1 and TRBJ2-7; D remains unclear. V lost 0 bases and J lost 2, with 5 bases in between. CDR3 length: 13 residues. CDR1 MNHNS and CDR2 SASEGT come from the germline V gene.

This chain connects TRBV11-2 to TRBJ2-1, with TRBD2 identical over 12 bases. Germline CDR1 and CDR2: SGHAT and FQNNGV. This CDR3 has 18 residues. Losses at the gene ends were 1 base for V and 6 bases for J; bases not matched to a gene: 10. CDR3 DNA sequence: TGTGCCAGCAGCTTAGTGACTAGCGGGAGTGGTTTCAGCAATGAGCAGTTCTTC. It encodes CASSLVTSGSGFSNEQFF. The whole variable domain, filled in from reference TRBV11-2 and TRBJ2-1, reads EAGVAQSPRYKIIEKRQSVAFWCNPISGHATLYWYQQILGQGPKLLIQFQNNGVVDDSQLPKDRFSAERLKGVDSTLKIQPAKLEDSAVYLCASSLVTSGSGFSNEQFFGPGTRLTVL.

The rearrangement joins TRBV30 to TRBJ1-4, with 7 nucleotides matching TRBD1. The CDR3 is 13 amino acids. Per germline, CDR1 GTSNPN and CDR2 SVGIG (reference sequence). Trimming removed 8 bases from V and 4 bases from J; junction bases left unmatched: 7. The CDR3 nucleotides are TGTGCCGGTACGGGACAGTTTAATGAAAAACTGTTTTTT. The encoded protein is CAGTGQFNEKLFF.

This clonotype was detected a few times. J is TRBJ1-4 and V is TRBV7-9, with D tentatively TRBD1 (5 bases). Germline loops: CDR1 SEHNR, CDR2 FQNEAQ (reference sequence). The CDR3 length is 14 residues. V was clipped by 4 bases and J by 8 bases, with 14 bases between them. For the CDR3, the DNA is TGTGCCAGCAGCTACGACAACCGGGGCGAAAAACTGTTTTTT. It codes for CASSYDNRGEKLFF.

The V call is TRBV13, the J call TRBJ1-3; D is ambiguous. CDR3 length: 18 residues. Germline V gives CDR1 PRHDT, CDR2 FYEKMQ (reference sequence). V lost 4 bases and J 0 bases, leaving 19 bases between the germline ends. This chain's CDR3 is CASSSPRPDGSSGNTIYF. The CDR3 DNA reads TGTGCCAGCAGCTCGCCTCGACCCGACGGGAGCTCTGGAAACACCATATATTTT. Looking up the rest from reference TRBV13 and TRBJ1-3 gives the full variable domain: AAGVIQSPRHLIKEKRETATLKCYPIPRHDTVYWYQQGPGQDPQFLISFYEKMQSDKGSIPDRFSAQQFSDYHSELNMSSLELGDSALYFCASSSPRPDGSSGNTIYFGEGSWLTVV.

V usage is TRBV29-1 and J usage is TRBJ2-5; the D is unclear. The CDR3 has 9 residues. CDR1 SQVTM and CDR2 ANQGSEA come from the germline V gene. Trimming left V 4 bases short and J 7 bases short, with 4 bases between. Here the CDR3 DNA reads TGCAGCGTTGGCGGGACCCAGTACTTC. Residues: CSVGGTQYF.

In this sample, this clonotype turned up many times. The rearrangement uses TRBV20-1 and TRBJ2-1, with TRBD2 matching 10 bases. Looked up from germline, CDR1 is DFQATT and CDR2 is SNEGSKA (reference sequence). CDR3 size: 14 residues. The V and J ends lost 3 bases and 8 bases, in that order; junction bases with no gene match: 7. The CDR3 region is CSARWPSGSDEQFF. For the CDR3, the DNA is TGCAGTGCTAGGTGGCCTAGCGGGAGCGATGAGCAGTTCTTC.

The chain recombines TRBV19 with TRBJ1-1; 11 bases are a match to TRBD1. The length of the CDR3 is 17 residues. J was trimmed by 0 bases and V by 4 bases; bases with no gene match: 7. Germline CDR1 reads LNHDA; CDR2 reads SQIVND (reference sequence). CDR3 in DNA: TGTGCCAGTAGTACTGGAGGGACAGGGGGGTTGAACACTGAAGCTTTCTTT. Encoded protein: CASSTGGTGGLNTEAFF.

This sequence joins TRBV13 and TRBJ2-2; no clear D. The CDR3 covers 15 residues. Germline CDR1 reads PRHDT; CDR2 reads FYEKMQ (reference sequence). V was shortened by 6 bases and J by 4 bases, with 15 bases between the two germline ends. In nucleotides, the CDR3 is TGTGCCAGCAGTGAGTTGTCCCATCGCACCGGGGAGCTGTTTTTT. It translates to CASSELSHRTGELFF.